The 26 T cell receptor beta chains below were found in one sample sequenced in a study of CD8 T cells in ankylosing spondylitis. These TCRs' antigens remain unknown. Via MiXCR, TCRdb re-called the 5' RACE reads, giving one row per CDR3 protein. The sample lists roughly 370,000 distinct CDR3 sequences; 20% to 25% were seen once. General study findings and limits: A motif of eight or nine highly homologous TCR beta variants was seen as apparently characteristic of ankylosing spondylitis blood.

Sequenced material: blood, either unsorted or a sorted T cell fraction (not recorded which). These receptor sequences come from a male donor with ankylosing spondylitis.

This clonotype came up a few times. V is TRBV27 and J is TRBJ2-1, with D possibly matching TRBD2 (6 bases). The CDR3 length is 13 residues. V lost 10 bases and J lost 7, with 17 bases in between. CDR1 and CDR2 (germline): MNHEY, SMNVEV (reference sequence). The CDR3 loop reads CATHRGAGNEQFF. Here the CDR3 DNA reads TGTGCCACCCATCGCGGGGCGGGAAATGAGCAGTTCTTC.

There are a few counts of this clonotype. The chain employs TRBV29-1 and TRBJ2-3; D possibly corresponds to TRBD1 (5 bases). Trimming shortened V by 5 bases and J by 1 base, and 10 bases separated the two germline ends. Germline V gene data show CDR1 as SQVTM and CDR2 as ANQGSEA. The CDR3 totals 13 residues. CDR3 loop: CSVNPTGTDTQYF. As DNA, the CDR3 is TGCAGCGTTAACCCGACAGGCACAGATACGCAGTATTTT.

The genes are TRBV5-1 and TRBJ1-2; tentative D call: TRBD1 (5 bases). The length of the CDR3 is 15 residues. V was shortened by 0 bases and J by 4 bases, with 13 bases between the two germline ends. Germline CDR1 and CDR2: SGHRS and YFSETQ. Written as DNA, the CDR3 is TGCGCCAGCAGCTTGGTGCCTACCGGGACCTATGGCTACACCTTC. Its protein product is CASSLVPTGTYGYTF.

The V gene is TRBV5-8, the J gene TRBJ2-3, with TRBD2 matching over 7 bases. Germline V gene sequence: CDR1 SGHTS, CDR2 YDEGEE. The CDR3 spans 15 residues. The junction had 5 bases not matched to a gene; V was cut back by 2 bases and J by 2 bases. Written as DNA, the CDR3 is TGTGCCAGCAGCTTCGGAGCGGGAAACACAGATACGCAGTATTTT. It is translated as CASSFGAGNTDTQYF.

V and J are TRBV5-1 and TRBJ2-3; D unresolved. Trimming cost V 0 bases and J 5 bases, with 7 bases left between them. CDR1 and CDR2 from the germline V gene are SGHRS and YFSETQ. The CDR3 extends over 13 amino acids. CDR3 DNA: TGCGCCAGCAGCTTGGTGACTGGAGATACGCAGTATTTT. Translated: CASSLVTGDTQYF.

This clonotype was seen only a few times. The CDR3 here is CASSKQGATTEAFF. CDR3 nucleotides: TGTGCCAGCAGTAAACAGGGGGCGACTACTGAAGCTTTCTTT. The genes are TRBV6-1 and TRBJ1-1; 9 bases are shared with TRBD1. The CDR3 covers 14 residues. The germline CDR1 and CDR2 sequences are MNHNS and SASEGT. Losses at the gene ends were 5 bases for V and 5 bases for J; bases not matched to a gene: 6.

This clonotype turned up a few times. The chain is built from TRBV11-2 and TRBJ2-2; 7 positions match TRBD2. The CDR3 is 15 residues long. V trimming: 4 bases; J trimming: 4 bases; junction bases outside the gene matches: 6. Germline values: CDR1 SGHAT, CDR2 FQNNGV. The CDR3 loop reads CASSSTTSRTGELFF. The DNA of the CDR3 is TGTGCCAGCAGCTCAACGACTAGCCGCACCGGGGAGCTGTTTTTT.

This chain joins TRBV20-1 and TRBJ1-1, with D unresolved. Trimming cost V 6 bases and J 1 base, with 9 bases left between them. Germline V gene sequence: CDR1 DFQATT, CDR2 SNEGSKA (reference sequence). This CDR3 region has 12 residues. CDR3 region: CSAFSGNTEAFF. Written as DNA, the CDR3 is TGCAGTGCATTTTCGGGGAACACTGAAGCTTTCTTT.

This chain links TRBV29-1 with TRBJ2-2; perhaps TRBD2 as D (5 bases). Deletions cut 2 bases from V and 8 bases from J, with 18 bases between. The length of the CDR3 is 15 residues. The germline CDR1 and CDR2 sequences are SQVTM and ANQGSEA. The CDR3, as DNA: TGCAGCGTTGAACAGGAGGACCCTCTAGGGGGGGAGCTGTTTTTT. Amino acids: CSVEQEDPLGGELFF.

This chain links TRBV5-1 with TRBJ2-5; 11 bases fit TRBD2. The germline gives CDR1 SGHRS, CDR2 YFSETQ. The CDR3 loop spans 15 amino acids. The ends lost 4 bases at V and 5 bases at J; junction bases unmatched: 7. The CDR3 DNA is TGCGCCAGCAGCGCTATAGCGGGAGGGAAGGAGACCCAGTACTTC. It encodes CASSAIAGGKETQYF. The entire variable domain, with the rest obtained from reference TRBV5-1 and TRBJ2-5, is as follows: KAGVTQTPRYLIKTRGQQVTLSCSPISGHRSVSWYQQTPGQGLQFLFEYFSETQRNKGNFPGRFSGRQFSNSRSEMNVSTLELGDSALYLCASSAIAGGKETQYFGPGTRLLVL.

The chain has TRBV20-1 and TRBJ1-4; 9 positions agree with TRBD1. Germline values: CDR1 DFQATT, CDR2 SNEGSKA (reference sequence). The CDR3 extends over 15 amino acids. J gave up 8 bases and V 1 base, and 8 bases lay outside the gene matches. CDR3 protein: CSARVTGTGSEKLFF. CDR3 nucleotide sequence: TGCAGTGCTAGAGTAACCGGGACAGGGTCGGAAAAACTGTTTTTT.

The table lists this clonotype with a few counts. The gene calls are TRBV6-1 and TRBJ2-7, with D perhaps matching TRBD1 (5 bases). The CDR3 runs to 13 residues. V lost 6 bases, J lost 5 bases, and 14 bases lay in between. Germline lookup yields CDR1 MNHNS and CDR2 SASEGT. The CDR3 is CASSRTRGNEQYF. The CDR3 DNA is TGTGCCAGCAGCCGGACAAGGGGCAACGAGCAGTACTTC.

This chain links TRBV12-3 or TRBV12-4 with TRBJ2-7; TRBD2 matches at 9 bases. This CDR3 is 16 amino acids long. The J segment lost 5 bases and the V segment lost 1 base, leaving 9 bases of the junction unmatched. The CDR3 region has the DNA TGTGCCAGCAGTTTAGGAGGCGGGAGGGCGCTTAACGAGCAGTACTTC. As protein: CASSLGGGRALNEQYF.

The chain joins TRBV12-3 or TRBV12-4 to TRBJ1-2, with D perhaps TRBD1 (5 bases). The CDR3 is 14 amino acids. Between the trimmed V and J ends, which lost 6 bases and 1 base, there was a span of 12 bases. In DNA form, the CDR3 reads TGTGCCAGCAGGCCCGCCGGGGGTAACTATGGCTACACCTTC. Its translation is CASRPAGGNYGYTF.

This clonotype was counted only a few times. The chain uses TRBV29-1 and TRBJ2-1, with 7 bases aligning to TRBD2. Germline trimming cut 6 bases from V and 10 bases from J; bases unmatched to any gene: 12. Germline CDR1 reads SQVTM; CDR2 reads ANQGSEA. The CDR3 totals 13 residues. CDR3 bases: TGCAGCGTCAACGGGGCGGGAGCGGGGGAGCAGTTCTTC. Residues: CSVNGAGAGEQFF.

This clonotype appeared a few times. DNA of the CDR3: TGTGCCAGCTCACTACAGGAGGAAGCTTTCTTT. Protein product: CASSLQEEAFF. The J gene is TRBJ1-1, the V gene TRBV18; TRBD1 might be the D (5 bases). V dropped 4 bases and J dropped 8 bases, with 8 bases sitting between them. There are 11 residues in the CDR3. Germline lookup yields CDR1 KGHSH and CDR2 LQKENI.

At least ten counts were recorded for this clonotype. The chain links TRBV29-1 to TRBJ1-1; D call uncertain. The CDR3 runs 11 residues. The V and J ends lost 5 bases and 7 bases respectively, with 11 bases between them. Germline V gene data show CDR1 as SQVTM and CDR2 as ANQGSEA. CDR3 loop: CSVIGEIEAFF. CDR3 bases: TGCAGCGTTATTGGGGAAATTGAAGCTTTCTTT.

The CDR3, as DNA: TGTGCCAGCAGTTTCTCATTTCCGGGACAGGGAACCGAGCAGTACTTC. Amino acid sequence: CASSFSFPGQGTEQYF. The V call is TRBV27, the J call TRBJ2-7; TRBD1 aligns across 9 bases. The germline CDR1 and CDR2 sequences are MNHEY and SMNVEV (reference sequence). The CDR3 is 16 amino acids. After removal of 3 bases from V and 6 bases from J, the junction contained 12 bases not matched to a gene.

This clonotype was detected a few times. V gene TRBV6-5 combines with J gene TRBJ2-1; tentatively, D is TRBD2 (6 bases). V dropped 6 bases and J dropped 9 bases, with 9 bases sitting between them. The CDR3 totals 11 residues. Looked up from germline, CDR1 is MNHEY and CDR2 is SVGAGI. In DNA, the CDR3 is TGTGCCAGCAGCCCCGGGGGTGAGCAGTTCTTC. Encoded protein: CASSPGGEQFF.

The table lists this clonotype with a few counts. The chain joins TRBV5-1 to TRBJ2-5; D gene ambiguous. This CDR3 spans 15 amino acids. V was shortened by 4 bases and J by 2 bases, with 15 bases between the two germline ends. CDR1 and CDR2 (germline): SGHRS, YFSETQ. CDR3 sequence reads: CASSPRASRQETQYF. DNA for the CDR3: TGCGCCAGCAGCCCAAGGGCCTCACGGCAAGAGACCCAGTACTTC.

This clonotype was recorded a few times. This chain joins TRBV5-1 and TRBJ2-6; D is unclear. The CDR3 has 16 amino acids. Germline loops: CDR1 SGHRS, CDR2 YFSETQ. V lost 0 bases and J lost 3, with 10 bases in between. CDR3 region: CASSLEGSIGANVLTF. DNA of the CDR3: TGCGCCAGCAGCTTGGAGGGAAGTATTGGGGCCAACGTCCTGACTTTC.

The chain links TRBV20-1 to TRBJ2-7, with TRBD2 matching 8 bases. The ends lost 2 bases at V and 1 base at J; junction bases unmatched: 7. There are 15 residues in the CDR3. Looked up from germline, CDR1 is DFQATT and CDR2 is SNEGSKA (reference sequence). In nucleotides, the CDR3 is TGCAGTGCTAGACATCCGGGAGGGGTGTCCTACGAGCAGTACTTC. Translated, it gives CSARHPGGVSYEQYF.

This clonotype was seen a few times. The chain couples TRBV28 to TRBJ1-4; D call uncertain. Trimming shortened V by 6 bases and J by 8 bases, and 10 bases separated the two germline ends. The CDR3 runs to 12 residues. Germline CDR1 is MDHEN and CDR2 is SYDVKM. The CDR3 loop is CASSDSWEKLFF. The CDR3 nucleotides read TGTGCCAGCAGCGATTCATGGGAAAAACTGTTTTTT.

This clonotype was recorded many times. The chain couples TRBV4-3 to TRBJ2-2, with unresolved D. Germline values: CDR1 LGHNA, CDR2 YSLEER. V lost 1 base and J lost 7, with 10 bases in between. This CDR3 has 14 residues. DNA for the CDR3: TGCGCCAGCAGCCAAGGGACGCGAATCGGGGAGCTGTTTTTT. Translating it yields CASSQGTRIGELFF.

The rearrangement uses TRBV25-1 and TRBJ1-6; TRBD1 matches 7 bases. Unmatched junction bases numbered 7, after V lost 4 bases and J lost 7 bases. From germline, CDR1 is MGHDK and CDR2 SYGVNS. The CDR3 loop spans 15 amino acids. This CDR3 reads CASSAPGQSNSPLHF. DNA for the CDR3: TGTGCCAGCAGTGCACCGGGACAGTCAAATTCACCCCTCCACTTT.

This clonotype came up a few times. This chain links TRBV7-2 with TRBJ1-2; TRBD1 agrees at 7 bases. The length of the CDR3 is 11 residues. Germline V gene lookup returns CDR1 SGHTA and CDR2 FQGNSA. Trimming cost V 4 bases and J 8 bases; bases outside gene matches: 1. The CDR3: CASSWDSGYTF. CDR3 DNA: TGTGCCAGCAGCTGGGACAGCGGCTACACCTTC.